Listed below are T cell receptor beta chains from one sample, sequenced in a study of blood T cell repertoires in COVID-19. TCRdb's table, derived via immunoSEQ multiplex PCR, lists solely in-frame clones and lacks some. In the table there are a few hundred thousand clones, 75% to 90% of which are singletons. Sequencing input: peripheral blood. The receptors come from a woman under 40 with active or convalescent COVID-19. Both conserved end residues are trimmed from each CDR3.

CDR3aa: ASSEPRYEQY
j_gene: TRBJ2-7
v_gene: TRBV28

CDR3aa: ASSPNVLAGGQDEQF
j_gene: TRBJ2-1
v_gene: TRBV2

CDR3aa: ASSPTTTGGTEAF
j_gene: TRBJ1-1
v_gene: TRBV6-5

CDR3aa: ASSPRTSGVGTDTQY
j_gene: TRBJ2-3
v_gene: TRBV27

CDR3aa: ASSSIDSGNQPQH
j_gene: TRBJ1-5
v_gene: TRBV28

CDR3aa: ASSLGFQKY
j_gene: TRBJ2-7
v_gene: TRBV7-2

CDR3aa: ASRTEGITGTEAF
j_gene: TRBJ1-1
v_gene: TRBV2

CDR3aa: ASTQLSGNTIY
j_gene: TRBJ1-3
v_gene: TRBV5-6

CDR3aa: ASSLGWRGQETQY
j_gene: TRBJ2-5
v_gene: TRBV11-2

CDR3aa: ASSQWGVAKGTEAF
j_gene: TRBJ1-1
v_gene: TRBV18

CDR3aa: AWSVIKTGGGDGYT
j_gene: TRBJ1-2
v_gene: TRBV30

CDR3aa: ASSQEGQGYGYT
j_gene: TRBJ1-2
v_gene: TRBV4-1

CDR3aa: ASSPGTVSGNTIY
j_gene: TRBJ1-3
v_gene: TRBV13

CDR3aa: ASSPGGNYGYT
j_gene: TRBJ1-2
v_gene: TRBV3-1/TRBV3-2

CDR3aa: ASSIALAGQETQY
j_gene: TRBJ2-5
v_gene: TRBV19

CDR3aa: ASSGRGKPYEQY
j_gene: TRBJ2-7
v_gene: TRBV6-5

CDR3aa: ASSLTGTGLTGYT
j_gene: TRBJ1-2
v_gene: TRBV2

CDR3aa: ASSVVPHGSYEQY
j_gene: TRBJ2-7
v_gene: TRBV9

CDR3aa: ASSPRGSSQPQH
j_gene: TRBJ1-5
v_gene: TRBV7-9

CDR3aa: AIRGQVESYGYT
j_gene: TRBJ1-2
v_gene: TRBV10-3

CDR3aa: SVVEGYGYT
j_gene: TRBJ1-2
v_gene: TRBV29-1

CDR3aa: ASSSAGQGGADTQY
j_gene: TRBJ2-3
v_gene: TRBV19

CDR3aa: ASSSLSIGLARNNEQF
j_gene: TRBJ2-1
v_gene: TRBV19

CDR3aa: ASSEGQAGYGYT
j_gene: TRBJ1-2
v_gene: TRBV5-4

CDR3aa: ASSVLMGAGYT
j_gene: TRBJ1-2
v_gene: TRBV2

CDR3aa: ASSYGRGYNSPLH
j_gene: TRBJ1-6
v_gene: TRBV6-5